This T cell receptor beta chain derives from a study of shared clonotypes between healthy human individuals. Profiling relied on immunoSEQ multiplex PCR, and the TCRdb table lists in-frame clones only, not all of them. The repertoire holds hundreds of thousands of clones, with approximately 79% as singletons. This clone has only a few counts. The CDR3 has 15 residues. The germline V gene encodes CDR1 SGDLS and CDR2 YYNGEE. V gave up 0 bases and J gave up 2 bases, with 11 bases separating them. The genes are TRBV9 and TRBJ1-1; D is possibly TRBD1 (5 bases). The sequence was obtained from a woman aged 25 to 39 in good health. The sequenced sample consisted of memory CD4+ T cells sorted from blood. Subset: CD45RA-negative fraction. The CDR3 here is CASSVDGQVNTEAFF. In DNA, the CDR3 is TGTGCCAGCAGCGTAGATGGACAAGTTAACACTGAAGCTTTCTTT.